This TCR beta chain was sequenced in a study of beta chain features in type 1 diabetes. Points from the study as a whole: A potential influence of HLA type upon TCRB rearrangement remained unresolved herein. TCRB CDR3s from Type 1 diabetes patients were moderately but significantly shorter in all four CD4+ subsets. Comparison showed that naive, central memory and Treg TCRB repertoires appeared more similar among patients than among healthy donors.

Remarks on this clone: Its specificity is unknown.

V was pared by 3 bases and J by 0 bases, with 11 bases between. The germline gives CDR1 MGHDK, CDR2 SYGVNS. The CDR3 is 15 amino acids. TCRB transcripts that were expressed got sequenced, as all of the isolated RNA had been reverse transcribed. TCRdb keeps only in-frame clones here, not all; method: immunoSEQ multiplex PCR. The data hold hundreds of thousands of clones, with about a sixth observed a single time. V usage is TRBV25-1 and J usage is TRBJ1-2; D is ambiguous. Sequenced material: naive CD4+ T cells from blood. The TCR sequence derives from a woman aged 18-29 years in good health. In DNA form, the CDR3 reads TGTGCCAGCAGTGAGCTAACGTCACCTAACTATGGCTACACCTTC. Translation gives CASSELTSPNYGYTF.